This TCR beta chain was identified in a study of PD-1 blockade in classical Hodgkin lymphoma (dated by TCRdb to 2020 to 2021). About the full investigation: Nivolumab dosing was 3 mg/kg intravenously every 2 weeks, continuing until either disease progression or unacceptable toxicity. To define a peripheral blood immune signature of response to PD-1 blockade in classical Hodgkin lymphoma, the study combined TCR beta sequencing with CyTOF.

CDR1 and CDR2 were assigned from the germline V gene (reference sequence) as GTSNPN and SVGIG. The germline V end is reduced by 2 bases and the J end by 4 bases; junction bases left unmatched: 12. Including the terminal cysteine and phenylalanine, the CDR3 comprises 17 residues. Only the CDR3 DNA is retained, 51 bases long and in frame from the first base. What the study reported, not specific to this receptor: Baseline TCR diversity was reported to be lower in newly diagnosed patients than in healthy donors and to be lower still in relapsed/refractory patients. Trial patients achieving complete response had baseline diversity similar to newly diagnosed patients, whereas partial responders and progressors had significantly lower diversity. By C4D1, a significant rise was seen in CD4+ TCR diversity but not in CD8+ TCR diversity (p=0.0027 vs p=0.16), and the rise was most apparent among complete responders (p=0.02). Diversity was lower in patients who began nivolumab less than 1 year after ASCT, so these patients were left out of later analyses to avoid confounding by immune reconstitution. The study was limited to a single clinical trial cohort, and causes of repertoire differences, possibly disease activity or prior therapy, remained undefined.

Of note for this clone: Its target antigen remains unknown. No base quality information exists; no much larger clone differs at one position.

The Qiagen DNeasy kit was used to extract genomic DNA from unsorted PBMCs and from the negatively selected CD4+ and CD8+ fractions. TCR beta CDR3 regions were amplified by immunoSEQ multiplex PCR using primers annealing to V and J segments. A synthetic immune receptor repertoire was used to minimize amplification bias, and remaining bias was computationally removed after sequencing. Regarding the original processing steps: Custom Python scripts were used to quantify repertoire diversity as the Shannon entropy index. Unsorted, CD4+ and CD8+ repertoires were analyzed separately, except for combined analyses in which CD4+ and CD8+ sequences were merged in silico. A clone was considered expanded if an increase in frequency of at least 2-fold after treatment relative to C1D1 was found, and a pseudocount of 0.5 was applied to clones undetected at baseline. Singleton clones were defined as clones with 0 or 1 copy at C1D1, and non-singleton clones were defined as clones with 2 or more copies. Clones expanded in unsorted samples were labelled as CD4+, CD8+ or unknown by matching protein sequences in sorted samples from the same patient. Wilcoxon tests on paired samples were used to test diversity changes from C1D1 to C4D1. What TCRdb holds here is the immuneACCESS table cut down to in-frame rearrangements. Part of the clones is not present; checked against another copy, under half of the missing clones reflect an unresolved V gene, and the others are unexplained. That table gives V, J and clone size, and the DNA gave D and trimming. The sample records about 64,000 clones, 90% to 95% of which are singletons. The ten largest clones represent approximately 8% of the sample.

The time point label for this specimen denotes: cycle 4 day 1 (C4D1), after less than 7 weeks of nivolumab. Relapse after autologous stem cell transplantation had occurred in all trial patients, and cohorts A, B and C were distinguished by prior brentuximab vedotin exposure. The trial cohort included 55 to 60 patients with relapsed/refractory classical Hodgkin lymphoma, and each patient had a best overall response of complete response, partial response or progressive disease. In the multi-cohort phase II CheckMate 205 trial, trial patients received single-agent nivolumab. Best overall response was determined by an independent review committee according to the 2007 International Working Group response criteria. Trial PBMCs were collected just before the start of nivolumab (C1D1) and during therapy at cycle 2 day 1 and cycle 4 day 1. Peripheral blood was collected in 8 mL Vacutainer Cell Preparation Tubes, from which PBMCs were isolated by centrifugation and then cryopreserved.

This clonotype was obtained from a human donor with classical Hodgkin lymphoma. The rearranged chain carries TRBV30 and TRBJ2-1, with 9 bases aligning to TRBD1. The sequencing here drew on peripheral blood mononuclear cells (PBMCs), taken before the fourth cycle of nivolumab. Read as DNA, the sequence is TGTGCCTGGAGTCCATACCAACAGACAGGGGGTTACAATGAGCAGTTCTTC. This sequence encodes CAWSPYQQTGGYNEQFF.